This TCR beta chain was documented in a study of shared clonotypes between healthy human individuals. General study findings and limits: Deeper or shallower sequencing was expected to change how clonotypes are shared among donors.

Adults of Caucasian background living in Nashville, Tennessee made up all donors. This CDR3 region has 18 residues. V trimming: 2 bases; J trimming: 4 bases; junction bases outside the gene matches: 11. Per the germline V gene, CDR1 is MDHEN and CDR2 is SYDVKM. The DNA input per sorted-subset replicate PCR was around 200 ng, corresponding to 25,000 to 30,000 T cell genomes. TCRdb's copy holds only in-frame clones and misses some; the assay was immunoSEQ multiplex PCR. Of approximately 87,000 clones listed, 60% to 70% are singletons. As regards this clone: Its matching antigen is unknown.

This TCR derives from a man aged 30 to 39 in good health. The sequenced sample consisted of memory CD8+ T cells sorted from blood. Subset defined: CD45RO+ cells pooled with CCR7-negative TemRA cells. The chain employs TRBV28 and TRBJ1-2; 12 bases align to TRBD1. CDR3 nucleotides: TGTGCCAGCAGTTTACAGCGGGACAGGGGGCGCGGGGTCTATGGCTACACCTTC. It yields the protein CASSLQRDRGRGVYGYTF.